The rows below give T cell receptor beta chains drawn from one sample of a study of T cell responses to AZD1222 COVID-19 vaccine. Some clones are missing from TCRdb's copy, which holds only in-frame ones; the method was immunoSEQ multiplex PCR. In the table there are under 200,000 clones, approximately 90% of which are singletons. This material consisted of peripheral blood, taken 28 days after the second AZD1222 dose. These receptors were obtained from an adult who received the AZD1222 COVID-19 vaccine. Each CDR3 is given with its conserved first and last residue. The D gene is left open where the match is weak. A row's size may be missing; if present it is once, few, many or a size class.

>TRBJ2-2|TRBV2|NA|NA
CASSEREVGELFF
TGTGCCAGCAGTGAACGCGAAGTCGGGGAGCTGTTTTTT
>TRBJ2-3|TRBV12-5|TRBD2|NA
CASGLFPGGSTDTQYF
TGTGCTAGTGGTTTGTTCCCGGGGGGGAGCACAGATACGCAGTATTTT
>TRBJ2-1|TRBV28|NA|NA
CASRNDRSSYNEQFF
TGTGCCAGCAGAAACGACAGGAGCTCCTACAATGAGCAGTTCTTC
>TRBJ2-1|TRBV27|NA|NA
CASSSDSNEQFF
TGTGCCAGCAGTTCGGACAGCAATGAGCAGTTCTTC
>TRBJ2-5|TRBV5-1|TRBD1|NA
CASSLGPPTRGTGRETQYF
TGCGCCAGCAGCTTGGGACCGCCAACCAGGGGGACGGGAAGGGAGACCCAGTACTTC
>TRBJ2-7|TRBV15|TRBD1|NA
CATSSRDRGNEQYF
TGTGCCACCAGCAGCCGGGACAGGGGGAACGAGCAGTACTTC
>TRBJ1-4|TRBV4-1|TRBD1|NA
CASSLPSDRADATNEKLFF
TGCGCCAGCAGCCTTCCTTCGGACAGGGCAGATGCAACTAATGAAAAACTGTTTTTT
>TRBJ2-1|TRBV6-4|TRBD2|NA
CASSDSTSGGDEQFF
TGTGCCAGCAGTGACTCAACTAGCGGGGGGGATGAGCAGTTCTTC
>TRBJ2-5|TRBV24-1|TRBD2|NA
CATSATSGSSATQYF
TGTGCCACCTCGGCGACTAGCGGGAGCAGTGCGACCCAGTACTTC
>TRBJ2-2|TRBV9|NA|once
CASSVGKGSNTGELFF
TGTGCCAGCAGCGTAGGGAAAGGGTCGAACACCGGGGAGCTGTTTTTT